The entry that follows covers one T cell receptor beta chain sequence. This clonotype was observed at least ten times. Its binding antigen is unknown. No much larger clonotype is one base removed from it; base qualities were not supplied. The sample belongs to a study of T-cell memory formation after mild COVID-19 (dated by TCRdb to the early 2020s). A note on the overall study: Most TCR sequence clusters were specific to one of the two donors. Longitudinal TCRalpha and TCRbeta repertoire sequencing tracked T-cell clones expanding and contracting after mild COVID-19 in two donors. The cohort was made up of two young adult volunteers, one female and one male, who were previously healthy. On the study overall, not on this receptor specifically: SARS-CoV-2 specificity was not confirmed for the second-wave clones peaking on day 37. Only a couple of mild cases were covered by the study, and larger cohorts that include severe cases with pre-infection samples were considered necessary. Balanced CD4/CD8 phenotypes were observed for clones contracting from day 15 to 85, whereas a bias towards CD4+ was observed for a second wave of clones expanding from day 15 to 37. Contracting CD4+ clones were located mainly in the CM and EM memory subsets, whereas CD8+ clones were found to be enriched in EMRA. Some responding clones were detected in pre-infection memory, which suggested that pre-existing cross-reactive memory T cells had joined the SARS-CoV-2 response.

Ficoll-Paque density gradient centrifugation was used to isolate PBMCs. For sequencing, an Illumina NovaSeq 6000 was employed. Using 5'RACE with constant-segment primers, TCRalpha and TCRbeta cDNA libraries were constructed, with sample barcodes and unique molecular identifiers added in the process. RNA was extracted from every sample with Trizol reagent. Amplification of the libraries took two PCR steps, and the second step added a second sample barcode plus Illumina TruSeq adapters. Libraries were sequenced on an Illumina NovaSeq with 2 x 150 bp paired-end reads. The paper's data handling went like this. Demultiplexing of reads and collapsing into UMI-guided consensus sequences were performed with migec v1.2.7. With mixcr v2.1.11, UMI consensuses were aligned to TRA and TRB V and J templates and assembled into clonotypes. Clonotypes were classified as expanded or contracted when called significant by both edgeR and NoisET, with noise models trained on biological replicates. For edgeR calls, the cutoffs were a false discovery rate-adjusted p below 0.01 and a log2 fold-change threshold of 1. As an exploratory analysis of dynamics, max-normalized trajectories of the 1000 most abundant clonotypes were examined with PCA combined with hierarchical clustering. Separately sequenced CD4+ and CD8+ repertoires were used to assign a CD4 or CD8 phenotype to each responding clone. The raw public data were reprocessed by TCRdb itself: fastp quality trimming at Q25, MiXCR clonotype calling, in-frame beta chains only. Every distinct CDR3 protein forms one entry, paired with its most common genes and DNA. It is TCRdb's table, rather than the study itself, that gives the V and J calls and clone size. The sample includes a few hundred thousand distinct CDR3 sequences, with roughly 22% observed a single time. Roughly 8.3% of the sample belongs to the ten largest clones.

V lost 3 bases and J lost 7 bases, and the count of bases not matched to a germline gene is 0. CDR1 and CDR2 are drawn from the germline V gene (reference sequence): SGHNT, YYREEE. CDR3 length: 11 amino acids, cysteine to phenylalanine. Of the read, only the CDR3 DNA is kept; its 33 bases are in frame from base 1. The origin of this receptor is an adult woman who had mild COVID-19 (a few samples of this study predate the infection). The sample titles of this study are shuffled in the database, so cell type and time point are left out; the donor was told from shared clones. This chain joins TRBV5-4 to TRBJ2-5; the central 7 bases match TRBD1. Sequenced sample: PBMCs or a T cell subset sorted from them (not recorded which). The CDR3 reads CASSYRGTQYF. The DNA sequence is as follows: TGTGCCAGCAGCTACAGGGGGACCCAGTACTTC.